This T cell receptor beta chain originates from a study of blood T cell repertoires in COVID-19. In the study overall: The United States, Italy and Spain supplied acute and convalescent COVID-19 samples. Sources were T cells, B-cell-depleted T cells, or PBMCs; the material itself was cDNA or gDNA.

Germline loops: CDR1 LGHDT, CDR2 YNNKEL (reference sequence). Trimming pared 0 bases from V and 5 bases from J, leaving 13 bases between. The CDR3 runs 16 residues. Original methodology: Nucleated cell counts were estimated from reference gene primer amplification. Sequenced by immunoSEQ multiplex PCR; TCRdb stores in-frame clones only, minus some. V and J calls and clone size are given by that table; D and trimming were obtained from the DNA. Of just under 60,000 clones listed, around 87% are singletons. The sample was peripheral blood. The sequence was collected from a human donor with active COVID-19. The donor label of this sample is uncertain. The gene calls are TRBV3-1 (or the pseudogene TRBV3-2) and TRBJ1-4; the D is unclear. In nucleotides, the CDR3 is TGTGCCAGCAGCCAAGATAGTGGCAGGCTCAATGAAAAACTGTTTTTT. This translates into CASSQDSGRLNEKLFF.